This TCR beta chain was captured in a study of radiation and T cells in renal cell carcinoma. General study results and limits: From baseline, blood top tumor clonotypes peaked at 2 weeks post-radiation. Without pretreatment biopsies, baseline tumor clonotype presence was undetermined.

Points on this clone: What it binds is unknown.

The germline CDR1 and CDR2 sequences are SGDLS and YYNGEE. Trimming took off 0 bases at V and 3 bases at J, with 7 bases between the two ends. CDR3 length: 14 amino acids. Time point: blood 4 weeks post-SBRT, at nephrectomy. The treatment: 15 Gy SBRT to primary tumor, nephrectomy 4 weeks later. Nephrectomy followed 15 Gy stereotactic body radiation by 4 weeks. This renal cell carcinoma was of the clear cell type. The assay was immunoSEQ multiplex PCR, and TCRdb's table has in-frame clones only and misses some. The table lists some 44,000 clones, roughly four fifths of them singletons. V and J are TRBV9 and TRBJ1-3; D not certain. The sequence derives from a woman in her 70s with renal cell carcinoma. The sample was blood, taken from a patient whose treatment included radiotherapy and nephrectomy. In nucleotides, the CDR3 is TGTGCCAGCAGCGTAGGAGCGTTTGGAAACACCATATATTTT. It codes for CASSVGAFGNTIYF.